The 30 T cell receptor beta chains below come from one sample, sequenced in a study of blood T cell repertoires in COVID-19. Here immunoSEQ multiplex PCR was the method, and the copy in TCRdb shows in-frame clones only, minus some. This sample carries 150,000 or so clones, around four fifths of them seen once, and the ten largest clones take around 3.6%. Sequenced material: PBMCs or T cells enriched from blood (not recorded which). The receptors were gathered from a woman aged 50 to 60 in a cohort exposed to, infected with or recovered from COVID-19 (not recorded which).

The chain is built from TRBV5-1 and TRBJ1-2, with 10 bases matching TRBD1. Germline CDR1 is SGHRS and CDR2 is YFSETQ. The trim removed 3 bases at V and 7 bases at J, leaving 9 bases unmatched. This CDR3 spans 15 amino acids. In DNA form, the CDR3 reads TGCGCCAGCAGCTACCGGGACAGGGGCGAGGGTGGCTACACCTTC. Encoded protein: CASSYRDRGEGGYTF.

V is TRBV28 and J is TRBJ1-6, with 9 bases fitting TRBD1. Per the germline V gene, CDR1 is MDHEN and CDR2 is SYDVKM. The V segment lost 6 bases and the J segment 10 bases; nucleotides outside the gene matches: 7. The CDR3 has 14 residues. The CDR3 DNA reads TGTGCCAGCAGGAAACAGGGGGCTGTATCACCCCTCCACTTT. It encodes CASRKQGAVSPLHF.

The chain recombines TRBV18 with TRBJ1-1, with TRBD1 identical over 8 bases. The trim removed 2 bases at V and 1 base at J, leaving 9 bases unmatched. The germline V gene has CDR1 KGHSH and CDR2 LQKENI. CDR3 length: 17 amino acids. The CDR3 region is CASSPMGPGGRNTEAFF. Here the CDR3 DNA reads TGTGCCAGCTCACCAATGGGCCCAGGGGGCCGGAACACTGAAGCTTTCTTT.

The J gene is TRBJ1-1, the V gene TRBV28; D is unclear. The V gene's germline CDR1 is MDHEN and CDR2 SYDVKM. The CDR3 extends over 14 amino acids. The V and J ends lost 3 bases and 2 bases respectively, with 10 bases between them. This CDR3 is CASSLVQSNTEAFF. For the CDR3, the DNA is TGTGCCAGCAGTTTGGTACAGAGCAACACTGAAGCTTTCTTT.

The chain uses TRBV7-8 and TRBJ2-3; 9 bases align to TRBD1. This CDR3 spans 15 amino acids. Germline-derived CDR1 and CDR2 are SGHVS and FQNEAQ. The V segment lost 11 bases and the J segment 3 bases; nucleotides outside the gene matches: 12. CDR3 nucleotides: TGTGCCGGAGCTATAGGGACAGGGTGGACAGATACGCAGTATTTT. Its translation is CAGAIGTGWTDTQYF. Filled out from reference TRBV7-8 and TRBJ2-3, the complete variable domain reads GAGVSQSPRYKVAKRGQDVALRCDPISGHVSLFWYQQALGQGPEFLTYFQNEAQLDKSGLPSDRFFAERPEGSVSTLKIQRTQQEDSAVYLCAGAIGTGWTDTQYFGPGTRLTVL.

This clone was seen a handful of times. The CDR3 loop is CASSLGPGLAYEQYF. The CDR3 DNA reads as TGTGCCAGCAGTTTAGGGCCAGGGCTAGCCTACGAGCAGTACTTC. The chain carries TRBV28 and TRBJ2-7, with D possibly being TRBD1 (5 bases). The germline CDR1 and CDR2 sequences are MDHEN and SYDVKM. The CDR3 runs 15 residues. Trimming removed 2 bases at V and 2 bases at J, with 13 bases between.

The chain is built from TRBV7-9 and TRBJ2-1, with 9 bases lining up with TRBD2. With 4 bases clipped from V and 10 bases from J, the junction kept 20 bases outside the gene matches. CDR1 and CDR2 from the germline V gene are SEHNR and FQNEAQ (reference sequence). The CDR3 loop spans 18 amino acids. The CDR3 loop reads CASSYQYNPGTSLGEQFF. In DNA form, the CDR3 reads TGTGCCAGCAGCTATCAATACAATCCCGGGACTAGCCTCGGGGAGCAGTTCTTC.

The chain uses TRBV6-5 and TRBJ2-2; 8 nucleotides line up with TRBD1. V lost 10 bases and J lost 5; bases outside the gene matches: 6. Germline CDR1 reads MNHEY; CDR2 reads SVGAGI. The length of the CDR3 is 13 residues. DNA for the CDR3: TGTGCCACCGGACAGGGAGGAACCGGGGAGCTGTTTTTT. This codes for CATGQGGTGELFF.

This clone was detected once. CDR3 sequence (DNA): TGTGCCAGCAGCGCAGACAGCTCTGGAAACACCATATATTTT. Protein product: CASSADSSGNTIYF. The V gene is TRBV7-2, the J gene TRBJ1-3; D perhaps matches TRBD1 (5 bases). CDR1 and CDR2 (germline): SGHTA, FQGNSA. The CDR3 extends over 14 amino acids. V shed 5 bases and J shed 0 bases, with 8 bases lying between them.

The chain links TRBV28 to TRBJ1-1; possibly TRBD1 for D (5 bases). The V end lost 1 base, the J end lost 4 bases, and 10 bases lay between the germline ends. The CDR3 extends over 14 amino acids. CDR1 and CDR2 from the germline V gene are MDHEN and SYDVKM. CDR3 DNA sequence: TGTGCCAGCAGTTTATTGGGGGGGACCACTGAAGCTTTCTTT. Translating gives CASSLLGGTTEAFF.

The rearrangement joins TRBV4-1 to TRBJ2-2; D might be TRBD2 (6 bases). There are 18 residues in the CDR3. Trimming removed 3 bases from V and 0 bases from J, with 17 bases in between. From germline, CDR1 is MGHRA and CDR2 YSYEKL. This chain's CDR3 is CASSHQFVADANTGELFF. Written as DNA, the CDR3 is TGCGCCAGCAGCCACCAGTTCGTAGCGGACGCGAACACCGGGGAGCTGTTTTTT.

This clone was picked up one time. The chain recombines TRBV28 with TRBJ2-4; no firm D call. From germline, CDR1 is MDHEN and CDR2 SYDVKM. The CDR3 is 11 amino acids. Trimming stripped 6 bases from V and 8 bases from J, with 8 bases between. This CDR3 reads CASSSTDIQYF. CDR3 bases: TGTGCCAGCAGCTCCACGGACATTCAGTACTTC.

The rearrangement links TRBV7-6 to TRBJ1-1, with D possibly TRBD1 on 5 matching bases. The CDR3 has 16 amino acids. CDR1 is SGHVS, CDR2 FNYEAQ, per germline. The ends were cut back, 2 bases at V and 5 bases at J, with 18 bases in the middle. CDR3 region: CASSLIHSRDGTEAFF. CDR3 nucleotide sequence: TGTGCCAGCAGCTTAATTCATAGCAGGGATGGGACTGAAGCTTTCTTT.

The V gene is TRBV28, the J gene TRBJ2-2; D unclear. Germline-derived CDR1 and CDR2 are MDHEN and SYDVKM. V was trimmed by 5 bases and J by 0 bases, leaving 7 bases between them. The CDR3 runs to 14 residues. CDR3 sequence (DNA): TGTGCCAGCAGTCCACATACGAACACCGGGGAGCTGTTTTTT. Its translation is CASSPHTNTGELFF.

The V gene is TRBV19, the J gene TRBJ2-7; 8 bases align to TRBD1. V shed 3 bases and J 3 bases; nucleotides not matched to a gene: 7. The CDR3 totals 15 residues. Germline lookup yields CDR1 LNHDA and CDR2 SQIVND (reference sequence). The CDR3 DNA reads TGTGCCAGTAGTATCGGTATCGGGACAGGCTACGAGCAGTACTTC. This translates into CASSIGIGTGYEQYF.

This chain connects TRBV30 to TRBJ2-2; 7 bases align to TRBD1. Germline V gene sequence: CDR1 GTSNPN, CDR2 SVGIG (reference sequence). The CDR3 totals 15 residues. Trimming cost V 4 bases and J 6 bases; bases outside gene matches: 11. The CDR3 coding sequence is TGTGCCTGGACGAACAGGGGCCGGTTGTCCGGGGAGCTGTTTTTT. Translating it yields CAWTNRGRLSGELFF.

The chain has TRBV18 and TRBJ1-5; TRBD1 matches at 7 bases. With V trimmed by 4 bases and J by 7 bases, 16 bases remained unmatched. This CDR3 contains 17 residues. Germline CDR1 reads KGHSH; CDR2 reads LQKENI. The CDR3 region has the DNA TGTGCCAGCTCACAAGACAGGGTTGACGGGCCCAACCAGCCCCAGCATTTT. It translates to CASSQDRVDGPNQPQHF. The variable domain in full, completed from reference TRBV18 and TRBJ1-5, reads NAGVMQNPRHLVRRRGQEARLRCSPMKGHSHVYWYRQLPEEGLKFMVYLQKENIIDESGMPKERFSAEFPKEGPSILRIQQVVRGDSAAYFCASSQDRVDGPNQPQHFGDGTRLSIL.

This chain connects TRBV13 to TRBJ1-2, with 10 nucleotides matching TRBD1. The V gene end was trimmed by 0 bases and the J gene end by 4 bases; junction bases not matched to a gene: 8. The V gene's germline CDR1 is PRHDT and CDR2 FYEKMQ (reference sequence). This CDR3 spans 17 amino acids. CDR3 sequence reads: CASSLGRQGATSYGYTF. In DNA form, the CDR3 reads TGTGCCAGCAGCTTAGGGAGACAGGGGGCGACCTCCTATGGCTACACCTTC.

This clone was seen only once. This chain links TRBV7-2 with TRBJ1-6; D might be TRBD1 (5 bases). The CDR3 totals 15 residues. Trimming took off 5 bases at V and 2 bases at J, with 10 bases between the two ends. Germline V gives CDR1 SGHTA, CDR2 FQGNSA. This CDR3 reads CASSVQGPYNSPLHF. In DNA, the CDR3 is TGTGCCAGCAGCGTTCAGGGCCCCTATAATTCACCCCTCCACTTT.

In its sample, this clone was seen a few times. Other nucleotide sequences from this sample produce the same CDR3. This chain joins TRBV6-5 and TRBJ2-2, with a possible D match to TRBD1 (6 bases). This CDR3 contains 14 residues. Trimming took 6 bases from V and 5 from J, leaving 13 bases between them. Germline assignment: CDR1 MNHEY and CDR2 SVGAGI. CDR3 amino acids: CASSSGQGTGELFF. The CDR3 nucleotides read TGTGCCAGCAGCTCCGGGCAGGGGACCGGGGAGCTGTTTTTT.

The chain carries TRBV6-5 and TRBJ1-1; D remains ambiguous. The CDR3 has 15 amino acids. V lost 2 bases, J lost 6 bases, and 16 bases lay in between. Germline assignment: CDR1 MNHEY and CDR2 SVGAGI. Here the CDR3 reads CASSYMGGGVAEAFF. Here the CDR3 DNA reads TGTGCCAGCAGTTACATGGGCGGAGGAGTGGCTGAAGCTTTCTTT.

This sequence joins TRBV29-1 and TRBJ1-5, with 7 bases matching TRBD1. Trimming at V came to 4 bases and at J to 7 bases, leaving 7 bases not matched to a gene. The CDR3 covers 13 residues. Per germline, CDR1 SQVTM and CDR2 ANQGSEA. The CDR3 loop reads CSVVTGVGQPQHF. CDR3 nucleotides: TGCAGCGTTGTAACAGGGGTCGGGCAGCCCCAGCATTTT.

This clone was seen a single time. This chain links TRBV2 with TRBJ1-3; unclear D gene. The germline V gene has CDR1 SNHLY and CDR2 FYNNEI. The CDR3 extends over 13 amino acids. Trimming stripped 4 bases from V and 4 bases from J, with 8 bases between. The CDR3 sequence: CASSVVTGNTIYF. DNA of the CDR3: TGTGCCAGCAGTGTTGTCACAGGAAACACCATATATTTT.

V gene TRBV5-1 combines with J gene TRBJ1-6; a weak D match, TRBD1 (6 bases). The CDR3 is made up of 14 amino acids. Trimming removed 5 bases at V and 7 bases at J, with 13 bases between. CDR1 and CDR2 (germline): SGHRS, YFSETQ. CDR3 residues: CASRPGTTNSPLHF. The CDR3 DNA reads as TGCGCCAGCAGGCCCGGGACAACAAATTCACCCCTCCACTTT.

The V call is TRBV7-9, the J call TRBJ1-5; TRBD1 agrees at 9 bases. The germline gives CDR1 SEHNR, CDR2 FQNEAQ (reference sequence). J lost 4 bases, V lost 5 bases, and 6 bases had no gene match. The CDR3 runs 15 residues. The CDR3 spells CASSGWTGENQPQHF. In DNA, the CDR3 is TGTGCCAGCAGCGGGTGGACAGGGGAGAATCAGCCCCAGCATTTT.

As concerns this clone: Other nucleotide sequences from this sample produce the same CDR3. The rearrangement links TRBV19 to TRBJ2-2, with TRBD1 matching 9 bases. Looked up from germline, CDR1 is LNHDA and CDR2 is SQIVND (reference sequence). V lost 2 bases to trimming and J lost 6 bases; unmatched junction nucleotides: 7. The CDR3 contains 16 residues. Here the CDR3 reads CASSIPGTGRAGELFF. CDR3 bases: TGTGCCAGTAGTATACCCGGGACAGGGAGGGCCGGGGAGCTGTTTTTT.

The chain is built from TRBV7-2 and TRBJ1-2; weak D call: TRBD1 (5 bases). Trimming stripped 3 bases from V and 3 bases from J, with 8 bases between. The CDR3 contains 13 residues. CDR1 is SGHTA, CDR2 FQGNSA, per germline. CDR3 in DNA: TGTGCCAGCAGCTTTGGGGGGTACTATGGCTACACCTTC. Its protein product is CASSFGGYYGYTF.

Notes on this clone: This CDR3 is also generated by other DNA sequences in the sample. This chain joins TRBV7-8 and TRBJ1-2, with a weak D call TRBD1 (6 bases). The V gene's germline CDR1 is SGHVS and CDR2 FQNEAQ. The germline V and J ends were trimmed by 1 base and 2 bases, with 14 bases remaining between them. CDR3 size: 16 residues. The CDR3 reads CASSLVAGEFNYGYTF. The CDR3 DNA reads TGTGCCAGCAGCTTAGTGGCAGGGGAGTTCAACTATGGCTACACCTTC.

This clone was seen a single time. This chain connects TRBV18 to TRBJ2-3; a weak D match, TRBD2 (6 bases). Germline V gives CDR1 KGHSH, CDR2 LQKENI. The V end lost 2 bases, the J end lost 6 bases, and 21 bases lay between the germline ends. The CDR3 sequence is 17 residues long. The CDR3 bases are TGTGCCAGCTCACCATTGGCCCAGCGGGCCTCTGGGGATACGCAGTATTTT. It encodes CASSPLAQRASGDTQYF.

The chain couples TRBV28 to TRBJ1-1, with D unclear. V was trimmed by 5 bases and J by 4 bases, leaving 20 bases between them. The germline gives CDR1 MDHEN, CDR2 SYDVKM. CDR3 length: 16 residues. The CDR3 here is CASSPRGKGGGTEAFF. The DNA of the CDR3 is TGTGCCAGCAGTCCAAGAGGTAAGGGCGGAGGCACTGAAGCTTTCTTT.